The 7 T cell receptor beta chains presented below share a single source sample, sequenced in a study of naive and memory T cell subsets. The beta constant-region primer was an equimolar mix of two oligonucleotides covering TRBC1 and TRBC2. Ligated cDNA was amplified by four rounds of PCR with nested alpha and beta constant-region primers and SP2. TCRdb re-analysed the UMI-ligation and nested PCR reads in MiXCR, keeping a single row per CDR3 protein. Among tens of thousands of distinct CDR3 sequences, over 8.5% were seen once, and the ten largest hold roughly 1.2%. Sequences were obtained from naive CD8+ T cells from blood. These receptors were obtained from a human donor in good health.

This clonotype showed up just a few times. V gene TRBV29-1 combines with J gene TRBJ2-1; D is possibly TRBD1 or TRBD2 (6 bases each). Between the trimmed V and J ends, which lost 6 bases and 0 bases, there was a span of 21 bases. The CDR3 runs 17 residues. CDR1 and CDR2 (germline): SQVTM, ANQGSEA. The CDR3 loop is CSVEGVARRSSYNEQFF. The DNA for the CDR3 is TGCAGCGTGGAGGGGGTTGCGCGTCGGAGCTCCTACAATGAGCAGTTCTTC.

The count of this clonotype is one. The conserved phenylalanine or tryptophan normally closing the CDR3 is absent here, so this likely arose from a read error. This chain links TRBV5-6 with TRBJ1-5; D uncertain. CDR3 length equals 12 residues. The germline V and J ends were trimmed by 3 bases and 7 bases, with 8 bases remaining between them. From germline, CDR1 is SGHDT and CDR2 YYEEEE. CDR3 protein: CASSSLGQPQHS. DNA for the CDR3: TGTGCCAGCAGCTCCTTAGGCCAGCCCCAGCATTCT.

The chain's CDR3 is CASSENPRWIADNEQFF. The CDR3 bases are TGTGCCAGCAGTGAAAACCCGCGATGGATAGCGGACAATGAGCAGTTCTTC. V usage is TRBV6-1 and J usage is TRBJ2-1; tentative D call: TRBD2 (6 bases). CDR1 and CDR2 from the germline V gene are MNHNS and SASEGT. Trimming removed 2 bases from V and 5 bases from J, with 19 bases in between. The CDR3 spans 17 residues.

CDR3 DNA: TGTGCCAGCTATGCGGGAGGGCCCCACGAGCAGTACTTC. Translation gives CASYAGGPHEQYF. The chain joins TRBV28 to TRBJ2-7; 9 nucleotides match TRBD2. Losses at the gene ends were 8 bases for V and 5 bases for J; bases not matched to a gene: 7. The CDR3 is 13 residues long. Per germline, CDR1 MDHEN and CDR2 SYDVKM.

The chain is built from TRBV5-4 and TRBJ2-3; 9 positions agree with TRBD2. Trimming took 2 bases from V and 0 from J; bases not matched to a gene: 4. The CDR3 covers 16 residues. Germline V lookup: CDR1 SGHNT, CDR2 YYREEE (reference sequence). The CDR3 region has the DNA TGTGCCAGCAGCTTTGGAGCGGGAGGTAGCACAGATACGCAGTATTTT. Its protein is CASSFGAGGSTDTQYF.

A few counts support this clonotype. CDR3 protein: CASSEGVYGYSDTQYF. The CDR3 DNA follows: TGTGCCAGCAGCGAAGGGGTTTACGGGTACTCAGATACGCAGTATTTT. The V call is TRBV7-9, the J call TRBJ2-3, with D possibly being TRBD1 (5 bases). V lost 5 bases and J lost 4, with 19 bases in between. Looked up from germline, CDR1 is SEHNR and CDR2 is FQNEAQ (reference sequence). The CDR3 is 16 residues long.

This clonotype was seen a handful of times. This chain links TRBV4-2 with TRBJ2-1; D gene uncertain. The V gene lost 1 base and the J gene lost 3 bases, with 10 bases spanning the gap. Looked up from germline, CDR1 is LGHNA and CDR2 is YNFKEQ. The CDR3 loop spans 15 amino acids. The CDR3 region has the DNA TGTGCCAGCAGCCAAGTTGGTGCAGTCTACAATGAGCAGTTCTTC. Its translation: CASSQVGAVYNEQFF.